The clone carrying this TCR beta chain has at least ten counts. Its antigen is as yet unknown. TCRdb reprocessed the 5' RACE reads with MiXCR, giving one entry per CDR3 protein. This table holds some 240,000 distinct CDR3 sequences, approximately 7.4% found once. The sample is drawn from a study of CD8 T cells in ankylosing spondylitis. General study results and limits: Eight or nine highly homologous variants made up a TCR beta motif that seemed to typify ankylosing spondylitis blood. Earlier work had already found some motif variants in reactive arthritis synovial fluid and blood. Matched ankylosing spondylitis synovial fluid reportedly showed significant enrichment of disease-linked clones.

The ends were cut back, 7 bases at V and 0 bases at J, with 19 bases in the middle. Germline V lookup: CDR1 MDHEN, CDR2 SYDVKM. CDR3 size: 17 residues. The gene calls are TRBV28 and TRBJ2-4, with a tentative D call TRBD1 (5 bases). The source of this sequence is a male donor with ankylosing spondylitis. Sequenced input: blood, either unsorted or a sorted T cell fraction (not recorded which). The CDR3 spells CASNFYIREIAKNIQYF. The CDR3 DNA sequence: TGTGCCAGCAATTTCTACATCAGGGAAATAGCCAAAAACATTCAGTACTTC.